This T cell receptor beta chain appears in the sequencing data of a study of post-analysis software for immune sequencing data. Findings of the study overall: The study found TRBV5-6, TRBV5-1 and TRBV20-1 among a few TRBV segments more frequent in patients than controls. Relative to controls, patients with multiple sclerosis showed significantly lower normalized Chao1 diversity.

Germline V CDR1 and CDR2: SGHRS, YFSETQ. The CDR3 sequence is 17 residues long. V gave up 1 base and J gave up 2 bases; unmatched junction bases: 9. Concerning this clonotype itself: As yet, its antigen is unknown.

Tagging with unique molecular identifiers was a feature of the TCR beta cDNA libraries. TCRdb used MiXCR to reprocess the PCR reads, holding one entry per CDR3 protein. The data show some 800,000 distinct CDR3 sequences, roughly 50% seen once. This chain joins TRBV5-1 and TRBJ2-3, with 8 bases aligning to TRBD2. The TCR comes from a girl aged 5 to 17 with multiple sclerosis. Input material: blood. The CDR3 coding sequence is TGCGCCAGCAGCTTGCCCCAGCGGGAGTCGATCACAGATACGCAGTATTTT. Residues: CASSLPQRESITDTQYF.